Below, 5 T cell receptor beta chains from the same sample are listed, as sequenced in a study of T cells in Graves' hyperthyroidism and ophthalmopathy. Amplification yielded TCR beta CDR3 regions, with RNA transcripts as the source. A first-round RT-PCR of the TCR CDR3 used the HTBI primer set. TCRdb fed the multiplex PCR reads into MiXCR, producing one record per CDR3 protein. The sample records nearly 600,000 distinct CDR3 sequences, approximately 14% being singletons. The specimen was blood. Receptors were obtained from a woman in her twenties or thirties with Graves' hyperthyroidism that later progressed to Graves' ophthalmopathy.

There are many counts of this clonotype. This sequence joins TRBV2 and TRBJ2-7; 8 bases line up with TRBD2. V trimming: 2 bases; J trimming: 3 bases; junction bases outside the gene matches: 9. The germline CDR1 and CDR2 sequences are SNHLY and FYNNEI. The CDR3 contains 16 residues. CDR3 DNA: TGTGCCAGCAGTGAACCCCCTAGCGGGCACCTCTACGAGCAGTACTTC. Its protein product is CASSEPPSGHLYEQYF.

This clonotype was picked up many times. The chain couples TRBV29-1 to TRBJ2-1; D is unresolved. Germline assignment: CDR1 SQVTM and CDR2 ANQGSEA. V lost 3 bases and J lost 10, with 22 bases in between. There are 15 residues in the CDR3. CDR3 residues: CSVEKGGALVGEQFF. CDR3 sequence (DNA): TGCAGCGTTGAGAAGGGCGGAGCTCTTGTAGGGGAGCAGTTCTTC.

The V and J genes are TRBV7-9 and TRBJ1-2; a weak D match, TRBD1 (6 bases). Trimming removed 5 bases from V and 8 bases from J, with 18 bases in between. Germline lookup yields CDR1 SEHNR and CDR2 FQNEAQ (reference sequence). This CDR3 has 14 residues. CDR3 sequence (DNA): TGTGCCAGCAGCCTCCGGGACAAGGCCGGGGGCTACACCTTC. Its protein product is CASSLRDKAGGYTF.

The sample holds many counts of this clonotype. J is TRBJ2-3 and V is TRBV19; maybe TRBD2 (5 bases). CDR1 is LNHDA, CDR2 SQIVND, per germline (reference sequence). Trimming stripped 7 bases from V and 6 bases from J, with 17 bases between. CDR3 length: 14 amino acids. DNA of the CDR3: TGTGCCAGTACCCCTCAAGCGCGAGGGGATACGCAGTATTTT. Protein: CASTPQARGDTQYF. The whole variable domain, remainder taken from reference TRBV19 and TRBJ2-3, is DGGITQSPKYLFRKEGQNVTLSCEQNLNHDAMYWYRQDPGQGLRLIYYSQIVNDFQKGDIAEGYSVSREKKESFPLTVTSAQKNPTAFYLCASTPQARGDTQYFGPGTRLTVL.

Only a few counts were recorded for this clonotype. The J gene is TRBJ1-2, the V gene TRBV19, with D possibly TRBD1 on 6 matching bases. The V end lost 0 bases, the J end lost 8 bases, and 13 bases lay between the germline ends. This CDR3 is 14 amino acids long. In germline, CDR1 is LNHDA, CDR2 SQIVND (reference sequence). In DNA, the CDR3 is TGTGCCAGTAGTATAGATTGGGGGGCCGGCGGCTACACCTTC. Its translation is CASSIDWGAGGYTF. Combining the CDR3 with reference TRBV19 and TRBJ1-2 gives the whole variable domain DGGITQSPKYLFRKEGQNVTLSCEQNLNHDAMYWYRQDPGQGLRLIYYSQIVNDFQKGDIAEGYSVSREKKESFPLTVTSAQKNPTAFYLCASSIDWGAGGYTFGSGTRLTVV.